This T cell receptor beta chain is from a study of T-cell memory formation after mild COVID-19. In germline, CDR1 is SQVTM, CDR2 ANQGSEA. This CDR3 contains 13 residues. With 4 bases clipped from V and 7 bases from J, the junction kept 7 bases outside the gene matches. Each CDR3 protein gets one entry after TCRdb re-called the 5' RACE reads with MiXCR. The sample has approximately 300,000 distinct CDR3 sequences, roughly 8% seen once. The genes are TRBV29-1 and TRBJ2-1; 7 nucleotides align to TRBD1. Sample: PBMCs or a T cell subset sorted from them (not recorded which). The clonotype comes from a man aged 18 to 35 who had mild COVID-19 (a few samples of this study predate the infection). Cell type and time point are not known. Written as DNA, the CDR3 is TGCAGCGTTGTAGGGACAGAGCGAAATGAGCAGTTCTTC. Protein sequence: CSVVGTERNEQFF.